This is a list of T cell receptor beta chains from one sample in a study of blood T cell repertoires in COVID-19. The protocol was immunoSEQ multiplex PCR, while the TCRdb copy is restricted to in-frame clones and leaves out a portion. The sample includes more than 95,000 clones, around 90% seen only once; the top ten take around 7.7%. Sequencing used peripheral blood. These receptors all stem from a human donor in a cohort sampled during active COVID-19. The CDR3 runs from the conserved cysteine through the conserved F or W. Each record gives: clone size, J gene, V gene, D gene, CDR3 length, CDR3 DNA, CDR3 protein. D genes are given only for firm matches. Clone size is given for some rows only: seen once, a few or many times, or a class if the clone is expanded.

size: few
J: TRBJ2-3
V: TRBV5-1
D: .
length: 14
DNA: TGCGCCAGCAGCGATCTCCAGGGTGGGGATACGCAGTATTTT
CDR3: CASSDLQGGDTQYF

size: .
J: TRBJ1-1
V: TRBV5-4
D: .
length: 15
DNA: TGTGCCAGCACCCCCTTACCGGGGTCCGACACTGAAGCTTTCTTT
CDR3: CASTPLPGSDTEAFF

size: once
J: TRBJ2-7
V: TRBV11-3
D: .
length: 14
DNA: TGTGCCAGCAGCTTAGAAGACATCTCCTACGAGCAGTACTTC
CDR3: CASSLEDISYEQYF

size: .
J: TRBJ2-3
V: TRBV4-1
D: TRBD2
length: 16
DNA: TGCGCCAGCAGCCAATATACTAGCGGGTACGGAGATACGCAGTATTTT
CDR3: CASSQYTSGYGDTQYF

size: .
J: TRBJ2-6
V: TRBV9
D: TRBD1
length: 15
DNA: TGTGCCAGCAGCGGAGGGGGCGCTGGGGCCAACGTCCTGACTTTC
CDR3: CASSGGGAGANVLTF

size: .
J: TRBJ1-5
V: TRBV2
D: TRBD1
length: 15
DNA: TGTGCCAGCAGCGCAATACAGGGGGGAAATCAGCCCCAGCATTTT
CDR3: CASSAIQGGNQPQHF

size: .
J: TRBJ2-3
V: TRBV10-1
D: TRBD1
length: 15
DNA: TGCGCCAGCAGTGCGACAGGGAAAGACCCAGATACGCAGTATTTT
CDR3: CASSATGKDPDTQYF

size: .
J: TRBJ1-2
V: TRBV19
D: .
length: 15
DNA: TGTGCCAGTAGTGCCAATCGGGGGGTTCGGTATGGCTACACCTTC
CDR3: CASSANRGVRYGYTF

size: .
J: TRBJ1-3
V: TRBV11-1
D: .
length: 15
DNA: TGTGCCAGCAGCGCCCCTGGCCTCTCCGGAAACACCATATATTTT
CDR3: CASSAPGLSGNTIYF

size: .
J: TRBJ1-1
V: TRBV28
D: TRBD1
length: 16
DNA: TGTGCCAGCAGTTTATTGACAGGGGGCGCTTTCACTGAAGCTTTCTTT
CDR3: CASSLLTGGAFTEAFF

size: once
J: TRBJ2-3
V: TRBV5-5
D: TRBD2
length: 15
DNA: TGTGCCAGCAGCTTGGTCGGGAGGGACACAGATACGCAGTATTTT
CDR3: CASSLVGRDTDTQYF

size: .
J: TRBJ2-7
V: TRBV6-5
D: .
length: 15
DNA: TGTGCCAGCTCGGGATCGTGGTCCTTTAGTGGCGAGCAGTACTTC
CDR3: CASSGSWSFSGEQYF

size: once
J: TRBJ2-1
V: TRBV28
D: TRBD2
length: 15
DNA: TGTGCCAGCGGACCACCGGGACTAGTGTTCAATGAGCAGTTCTTC
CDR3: CASGPPGLVFNEQFF

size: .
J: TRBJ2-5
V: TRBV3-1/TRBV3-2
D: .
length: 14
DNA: TGTGCCAGCAGCCATTTGGCAATCCAAGAGACCCAGTACTTC
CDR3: CASSHLAIQETQYF

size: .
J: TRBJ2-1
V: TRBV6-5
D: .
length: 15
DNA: TGTGCCAGCAGTCCCCGGAGTAGGTTAAACAATGAGCAGTTCTTC
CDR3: CASSPRSRLNNEQFF

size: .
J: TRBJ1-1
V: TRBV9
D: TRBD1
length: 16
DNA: TGTGCCAGCAGCGGTTGGACGACAGGGGGCGGCACTGAAGCTTTCTTT
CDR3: CASSGWTTGGGTEAFF

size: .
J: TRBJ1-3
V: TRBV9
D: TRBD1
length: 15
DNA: TGTGCCAGCAGCCTCCGGGACAGGGCTGGAAACACCATATATTTT
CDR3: CASSLRDRAGNTIYF

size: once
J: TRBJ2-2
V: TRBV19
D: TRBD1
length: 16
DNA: TGTGCCAGTAGGATCCCCGGGACAGGGAGTACCGGGGAGCTGTTTTTT
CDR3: CASRIPGTGSTGELFF

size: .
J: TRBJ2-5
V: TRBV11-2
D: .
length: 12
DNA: TGTGCCAGCAGCTGGAGAGGGGAGACCCAGTACTTC
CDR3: CASSWRGETQYF